Listed below are T cell receptor beta chains from one sample, sequenced in a study of radiotherapy plus CTLA-4 blockade in lung cancer. Sequencing used immunoSEQ multiplex PCR; TCRdb keeps in-frame clones, though not all of them. The sample consists of about 97,000 clones, approximately 74% of them appearing once. The sample was peripheral blood, taken from a patient treated with radiotherapy plus ipilimumab. These receptor sequences come from a human donor with non-small cell lung cancer who had a partial response to radiotherapy plus ipilimumab. Some clones in this sample may be carry-over from other donors' samples. Both conserved end residues are part of each CDR3.

V	J	CDR3
TRBV4-3	TRBJ1-2	CASSQVINSYYGYTF
TRBV6-5	TRBJ1-1	CASSETENTEAFF
TRBV28	TRBJ1-2	CASSLGGGIDYGYTF
TRBV9	TRBJ2-2	CASSRHPGLAGGTGELFF
TRBV14	TRBJ2-1	CASSQATAGYIKIAGLNEQFF
TRBV5-1	TRBJ1-1	CASSDRVNTEAFF
TRBV28	TRBJ1-4	CASSSGQGGEKLFF
TRBV7-8	NA	CASSHSTGSIEQYF
TRBV18	TRBJ2-7	CASSRQKGPYEQYF
TRBV6-5	TRBJ1-2	CASKTGGKGYTF
TRBV6-1	TRBJ1-1	CASLSPPNTEAFF
TRBV7-8	TRBJ2-7	CASSSKRAGGGQSYEQYF
TRBV29-1	TRBJ2-5	CSVEGGEETQYF
TRBV28	TRBJ1-1	CASSLLLPNTEAFF
TRBV28	TRBJ2-3	CASSSAGDITDTQYF
TRBV6-5	TRBJ2-7	CASSPSDRASEQYF
TRBV6-6	TRBJ2-7	CASSQTGSSGEQYF
TRBV10-3	TRBJ2-3	CAISVGQGRTDTQYF
TRBV5-1	TRBJ2-3	CASTISGRRADTQYF
TRBV30	TRBJ2-6	CAWSPWRSGANVLTF
TRBV19	TRBJ2-3	CASSLRTSGRGDTQYF
TRBV19	TRBJ1-2	CASSLGPGSVGYGYTF
TRBV4-3	TRBJ2-5	CASSLHTQETQYF
TRBV27	TRBJ2-7	CASSLVFGSSYEQYF
TRBV11-3	TRBJ2-5	CASSPLSETQYF
TRBV6-6	TRBJ1-2	CASRVGQGAFGYTF
TRBV7-8	TRBJ2-6	CASTTNDRLTLSGANVLTF
TRBV5-1	TRBJ2-5	CASTLGTGGETQYF
TRBV27	TRBJ2-3	CASSLGGPAQGGDTQYF
TRBV7-7	TRBJ2-1	CASSPTMEAGAGQEQFF
TRBV4-1	TRBJ2-5	CASSPRLAGGIQETQYF
TRBV16	TRBJ1-2	CASSRQGLSGGYTF
TRBV7-2	TRBJ2-3	CASSFPAGMADTQYF
TRBV18	TRBJ1-4	CASLRDRNEKLFF
TRBV7-8	TRBJ2-7	CASSHDREIIYEQYF
TRBV6-5	TRBJ1-6	CASSFEGYNSPLHF
TRBV18	TRBJ2-3	CASSTGTDTQYF
TRBV2	TRBJ2-5	CASSYGGEETQYF
TRBV4-3	TRBJ2-3	CASSQGAVGGGTDTQYF
TRBV19	TRBJ1-4	CASSFPIRRGEKLFF
TRBV6-4	TRBJ2-2	CASSMERGFGELFF
TRBV11-3	TRBJ2-5	CASSLDPGGETQYF
TRBV21-1	TRBJ2-7	CASRDSYEQYF
TRBV7-9	TRBJ2-7	CASSQDTGTGSYEQYF
TRBV7-8	TRBJ2-1	CASSLGTSSFHEQFF
TRBV11-2	TRBJ1-1	CASSPMDRINTEAFF
TRBV18	TRBJ1-2	CASSPQRDRVTDGYTF
TRBV9	TRBJ2-7	CASSEQAEQYF
TRBV4-2	TRBJ1-1	CASSQVWGSGTEAFF
TRBV7-9	TRBJ2-7	CASSPPASGSYEQYF
TRBV28	TRBJ1-4	CASSIGQTTNEKLFF
TRBV19	TRBJ2-4	CASSIVGGAKNIQYF
TRBV27	TRBJ2-4	CASRVGQGWIFAKNIQYF
TRBV6-6	TRBJ2-2	CASSEGLAGDTGELFF
TRBV6-1	TRBJ1-2	CASRPHGANYGYTF
TRBV28	TRBJ2-7	CASSLTGERSYEQYF
TRBV29-1	TRBJ2-3	CSVSGGSSGTDTQYF
TRBV19	TRBJ1-5	CASSIAWSIANQPQHF